Each of the 6 T cell receptor beta chains below was sequenced from the same sample in a study of cytomegalovirus exposure and HLA in healthy donors. The PCR made use of 60 Vbeta and 13 Jbeta primers. TCRdb keeps only in-frame clones here, not all; method: immunoSEQ multiplex PCR. The sample holds 95,000 to 150,000 clones, approximately 80% seen once. The sample consisted of PBMCs. These receptors were taken from a man younger than 30 in good health and CMV-seropositive.

The V call is TRBV14, the J call TRBJ2-5; 12 positions agree with TRBD2. V dropped 4 bases and J dropped 4; count of bases not matched to a gene: 4. The CDR3 totals 15 residues. Per the germline V gene, CDR1 is SGHDN and CDR2 is FVKESK. This CDR3 is CASSPLAGGRETQYF. CDR3 nucleotides: TGTGCCAGCAGCCCACTAGCGGGAGGAAGAGAGACCCAGTACTTC.

This chain links TRBV6-5 with TRBJ1-1; a possible D gene is TRBD1 (5 bases). The germline V and J ends were trimmed by 2 bases and 11 bases, with 12 bases remaining between them. CDR1 MNHEY and CDR2 SVGAGI come from the germline V gene. The CDR3 consists of 12 residues. CDR3 nucleotides: TGTGCCAGCAGTTACCCCCCCCGGGGGGCTTTCTTT. This gives the protein CASSYPPRGAFF.

This rearrangement joins TRBV28 to TRBJ1-2; D is perhaps TRBD1 (6 bases). The CDR3 loop spans 15 amino acids. V lost 3 bases, J lost 4 bases, and 15 bases lay in between. Germline loops: CDR1 MDHEN, CDR2 SYDVKM. The CDR3 loop reads CASSFSDREFYGYTF. The CDR3 nucleotides read TGTGCCAGCAGTTTCTCGGACAGAGAATTCTATGGCTACACCTTC.

The chain joins TRBV25-1 to TRBJ2-5, with D possibly TRBD2 on 6 matching bases. V lost 4 bases and J 2 bases, leaving 17 bases between the germline ends. The germline V gene encodes CDR1 MGHDK and CDR2 SYGVNS. This CDR3 is 16 amino acids long. CDR3 in amino acids: CASSVKGRDSQETQYF. For the CDR3, the DNA is TGTGCCAGCAGTGTCAAGGGGCGGGATTCGCAAGAGACCCAGTACTTC.

This chain joins TRBV7-2 and TRBJ2-7; 7 bases are a match to TRBD1. The V gene's germline CDR1 is SGHTA and CDR2 FQGNSA. V shed 4 bases and J 4 bases; nucleotides not matched to a gene: 4. This CDR3 comprises 13 residues. The CDR3 sequence is CASSSDRVYEQYF. The CDR3 region has the DNA TGTGCCAGCAGCTCCGACAGGGTGTACGAGCAGTACTTC.

This clone was counted once. V and J are TRBV13 and TRBJ1-5; no reliable D call. V lost 5 bases and J 4 bases, leaving 15 bases between the germline ends. The CDR3 has 15 residues. Germline values: CDR1 PRHDT, CDR2 FYEKMQ (reference sequence). CDR3 residues: CASSGRGQLNQPQHF. CDR3 nucleotide sequence: TGTGCCAGCAGCGGCAGAGGCCAGTTGAATCAGCCCCAGCATTTT.